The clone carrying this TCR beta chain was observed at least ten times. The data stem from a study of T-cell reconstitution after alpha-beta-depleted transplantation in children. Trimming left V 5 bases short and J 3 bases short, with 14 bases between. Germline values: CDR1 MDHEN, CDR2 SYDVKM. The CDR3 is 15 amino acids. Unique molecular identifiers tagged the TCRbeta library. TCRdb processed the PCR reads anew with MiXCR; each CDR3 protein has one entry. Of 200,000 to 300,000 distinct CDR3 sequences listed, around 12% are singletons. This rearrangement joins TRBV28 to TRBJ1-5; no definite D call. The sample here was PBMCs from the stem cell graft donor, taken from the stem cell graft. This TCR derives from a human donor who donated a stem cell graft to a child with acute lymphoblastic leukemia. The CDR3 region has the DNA TGTGCCAGCAGTCTCGACACGGAATTCAATCAGCCCCAGCATTTT. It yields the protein CASSLDTEFNQPQHF.